The 31 T cell receptor beta chains given below trace back to one sample, sequenced in a study of blood T cells in healthy people across ages. A J-beta primer mix and a sample-barcoded 5' primer were used in a second PCR of about 7 to 12 cycles. TCRdb called the 5' RACE reads again in MiXCR, with one record for every CDR3 protein. The data contain approximately 1,700,000 distinct CDR3 sequences, about two fifths of them singletons. The sample comprised blood. All receptors come from a human donor in good health.

This chain joins TRBV20-1 and TRBJ2-4; 7 bases are a match to TRBD2. The CDR3 is made up of 15 amino acids. V dropped 3 bases and J dropped 0; count of bases not matched to a gene: 5. CDR1 and CDR2 from the germline V gene are DFQATT and SNEGSKA (reference sequence). This CDR3 is CSARHLAVAKNIQYF. CDR3 in DNA: TGCAGTGCTAGGCACCTAGCGGTAGCCAAAAACATTCAGTACTTC.

This rearrangement joins TRBV7-2 to TRBJ2-1, with 10 bases lining up with TRBD2. CDR1 and CDR2 (germline): SGHTA, FQGNSA. V shed 2 bases and J 4 bases; nucleotides not matched to a gene: 5. CDR3 length: 16 amino acids. The CDR3 nucleotides read TGTGCCAGCAGCTTAACGGGGACTAGCGTGTACAATGAGCAGTTCTTC. Its translation is CASSLTGTSVYNEQFF.

This clonotype has more than one count but fewer than ten. The chain recombines TRBV11-2 with TRBJ1-1, with D tentatively TRBD1 (5 bases). The CDR3 runs 14 residues. The germline CDR1 and CDR2 sequences are SGHAT and FQNNGV. The V and J ends lost 2 bases and 3 bases respectively, with 10 bases between them. CDR3 region: CASSLIGVDTEAFF. The DNA of the CDR3 is TGTGCCAGCAGCTTAATAGGGGTCGACACTGAAGCTTTCTTT.

The chain employs TRBV12-3 or TRBV12-4 and TRBJ2-3, with D possibly matching TRBD2 (5 bases). The CDR3 spans 16 residues. V gave up 5 bases and J gave up 0 bases, with 15 bases separating them. CDR3 residues: CASSGLGRRSTDTQYF. CDR3 DNA: TGTGCCAGCAGTGGACTTGGAAGAAGAAGCACAGATACGCAGTATTTT.

The rearrangement uses TRBV6-2 or TRBV6-3 and TRBJ2-4; 7 nucleotides match TRBD1. Per the germline V gene, CDR1 is MNHEY and CDR2 is SVGEGT. The junction had 6 bases not matched to a gene; V was cut back by 7 bases and J by 0 bases. The CDR3 is 15 residues long. The CDR3 here is CASTGTVKAKNIQYF. For the CDR3, the DNA is TGTGCCAGCACCGGGACAGTTAAAGCCAAAAACATTCAGTACTTC.

This clonotype was detected once. The rearrangement links TRBV20-1 to TRBJ2-7, with 7 bases matching TRBD2. The CDR3 totals 14 residues. V was clipped by 2 bases and J by 2 bases; unmatched bases: 6. The germline CDR1 and CDR2 sequences are DFQATT and SNEGSKA (reference sequence). The CDR3 DNA sequence: TGCAGTGCTAGAAGGGCAGCGGGGCCCTACGAGCAGTACTTC. Protein: CSARRAAGPYEQYF.

The V and J genes are TRBV4-1 and TRBJ2-1; no reliable D call. This CDR3 region has 15 residues. The V end was cut by 4 bases, the J end by 7 bases, with 17 bases between. Germline V gene sequence: CDR1 MGHRA, CDR2 YSYEKL. This CDR3 is CASSPISLSKNEQFF. The CDR3 region has the DNA TGCGCCAGCAGCCCAATTAGCCTCAGTAAAAATGAGCAGTTCTTC.

The chain carries TRBV7-9 and TRBJ2-5; D tentatively fits TRBD1 or TRBD2 (6 bases each). Trimming stripped 4 bases from V and 4 bases from J, with 13 bases between. Germline lookup yields CDR1 SEHNR and CDR2 FQNEAQ (reference sequence). The CDR3 consists of 14 residues. CDR3 sequence (DNA): TGTGCCAGCAGCTCGGTGGGGGGCTCAGAGACCCAGTACTTC. Encoded protein: CASSSVGGSETQYF.

This chain joins TRBV5-1 and TRBJ2-1; no clear D. This CDR3 spans 14 amino acids. Trimming shortened V by 3 bases and J by 5 bases, and 12 bases separated the two germline ends. Germline V gives CDR1 SGHRS, CDR2 YFSETQ. CDR3 residues: CASSYQAGNNEQFF. The CDR3 DNA follows: TGCGCCAGCAGCTACCAGGCCGGAAACAATGAGCAGTTCTTC.

The DNA for the CDR3 is TGCGCCAGCAGCTTGGTAACAGATAATTCACCCCTCCACTTT. This codes for CASSLVTDNSPLHF. This chain connects TRBV5-1 to TRBJ1-6; D is undetermined. CDR1 and CDR2 (germline): SGHRS, YFSETQ. V was shortened by 0 bases and J by 5 bases, with 6 bases between the two germline ends. This CDR3 spans 14 amino acids.

This clonotype was seen a few times. The chain joins TRBV10-3 to TRBJ2-7; D not resolved. This CDR3 contains 16 residues. Between the trimmed V and J ends, which lost 3 bases and 1 base, there was a span of 16 bases. Germline V gene data show CDR1 as ENHRY and CDR2 as SYGVKD. The CDR3 coding sequence is TGTGCCATCAGTGACGAAGGCATACCGAGTTCCTACGAGCAGTACTTC. Translation: CAISDEGIPSSYEQYF.

The V and J genes are TRBV6-2 or TRBV6-3 and TRBJ2-4; 8 bases are a match to TRBD1. The DNA matches TRBJ2-7 better at its end, which makes the J call doubtful. CDR3 length: 14 amino acids. Germline V gene lookup returns CDR1 MNHEY and CDR2 SVGEGT. The CDR3 protein is CASSPDRARYEQYF. As DNA, the CDR3 is TGTGCCAGCAGCCCGGACAGGGCGAGGTACGAGCAGTACTTC.

The rearrangement joins TRBV20-1 to TRBJ2-7; the D gene is possibly TRBD1 (5 bases). V was shortened by 3 bases and J by 3 bases, with 18 bases between the two germline ends. Germline V lookup: CDR1 DFQATT, CDR2 SNEGSKA (reference sequence). This CDR3 region has 15 residues. The CDR3 spells CSASIIEQVFYEQYF. CDR3 nucleotide sequence: TGCAGTGCTAGCATTATAGAACAGGTCTTCTACGAGCAGTACTTC.

The chain recombines TRBV24-1 with TRBJ2-3; D possibly corresponds to TRBD2 (7 bases). Per germline, CDR1 KGHDR and CDR2 SFDVKD. The ends were cut back, 4 bases at V and 5 bases at J, with 12 bases in the middle. The CDR3 runs 14 residues. The CDR3 loop reads CATSESGGVDTQYF. The CDR3, as DNA: TGTGCCACCAGTGAGTCGGGGGGCGTAGATACGCAGTATTTT.

A few counts support this clonotype. The V gene is TRBV6-2 or TRBV6-3, the J gene TRBJ1-1, with D unresolved. This CDR3 has 13 residues. V shed 0 bases and J shed 3 bases, with 5 bases lying between them. Germline CDR1 is MNHEY and CDR2 is SVGEGT. The CDR3: CASSYSRHTEAFF. The CDR3 DNA reads as TGTGCCAGCAGTTACTCCCGGCACACTGAAGCTTTCTTT.

This clonotype was seen only a few times. The CDR3 is CASSSDRFYEQYF. Here the CDR3 DNA reads TGTGCCAGCAGCTCAGACAGGTTCTACGAGCAGTACTTC. The chain is built from TRBV7-2 and TRBJ2-7; D perhaps matches TRBD1 (6 bases). The CDR3 loop spans 13 amino acids. In germline, CDR1 is SGHTA, CDR2 FQGNSA. The V end lost 4 bases, the J end lost 3 bases, and 10 bases lay between the germline ends.

Concerning this clonotype: A junction end diverges from the germline sequence, so it may reflect a read error. The genes are TRBV29-1 and TRBJ1-2; no reliable D call. The CDR3 runs to 13 residues. Germline CDR1 is SQVTM and CDR2 is ANQGSEA. Here the CDR3 DNA reads TGCAGCGTTGATTTCCCAGCTAACTATGGCAACACCTTC. Translation: CSVDFPANYGNTF.

This clonotype appeared many times. The gene calls are TRBV5-1 and TRBJ2-7, with 7 bases matching TRBD1. Germline CDR1 is SGHRS and CDR2 is YFSETQ. The V and J ends lost 2 bases and 6 bases, in that order; junction bases with no gene match: 2. CDR3 size: 12 residues. CDR3 loop: CASSLHRGEQYF. CDR3 coding DNA: TGCGCCAGCAGCTTACACAGGGGCGAGCAGTACTTC.

This clonotype came up a few times. The J gene is TRBJ2-7, the V gene TRBV3-1; D may be TRBD2 (5 bases). The CDR3 contains 14 residues. Trimming shortened V by 1 base and J by 4 bases, and 11 bases separated the two germline ends. The germline gives CDR1 LGHDT, CDR2 YNNKEL (reference sequence). This CDR3 reads CASSQGGIRYEQYF. The CDR3 nucleotides read TGTGCCAGCAGCCAAGGAGGGATCAGGTACGAGCAGTACTTC.

V gene TRBV6-6 combines with J gene TRBJ2-7, with TRBD1 matching 11 bases. The CDR3 loop spans 15 amino acids. The V segment lost 3 bases and the J segment 4 bases; nucleotides outside the gene matches: 5. The germline CDR1 and CDR2 sequences are MNHNY and SVGAGI (reference sequence). The CDR3 DNA reads as TGTGCCAGCAGTTATGGGGGGGACAGGGGGTACGAGCAGTACTTC. Residues: CASSYGGDRGYEQYF.

The CDR3 region is CASSYLIRDRGIREQFF. CDR3 sequence (DNA): TGTGCCAGCAGTTACCTTATCCGGGACAGGGGAATAAGGGAGCAGTTCTTC. V is TRBV6-5 and J is TRBJ2-1; 10 nucleotides match TRBD1. Trimming cost V 2 bases and J 10 bases; bases outside gene matches: 14. Germline lookup yields CDR1 MNHEY and CDR2 SVGAGI. CDR3 length equals 17 residues.

This clonotype was counted once. V is TRBV9 and J is TRBJ2-3; 8 bases fit TRBD2. The germline gives CDR1 SGDLS, CDR2 YYNGEE. CDR3 length: 18 residues. V shed 0 bases, J shed 2 bases, and the junction held 11 bases outside the gene matches. The CDR3 loop reads CASSVARLRGEYTDTQYF. The CDR3 coding sequence is TGTGCCAGCAGCGTAGCCCGTCTGCGGGGGGAATACACAGATACGCAGTATTTT.

This chain links TRBV29-1 with TRBJ2-1; D is perhaps TRBD1 (6 bases). The length of the CDR3 is 12 residues. V was cut by 7 bases and J by 13 bases, with 20 bases left in between. CDR1 and CDR2 from the germline V gene are SQVTM and ANQGSEA. The CDR3: CSAGTFGETQFF. The CDR3 DNA reads TGCAGCGCCGGGACATTCGGAGAGACCCAGTTCTTC.

This chain links TRBV24-1 with TRBJ2-6; 10 bases agree with TRBD1. This CDR3 spans 17 amino acids. CDR1 and CDR2 from the germline V gene are KGHDR and SFDVKD. The trim removed 4 bases at V and 2 bases at J, leaving 4 bases unmatched. CDR3 sequence (DNA): TGTGCCACCAGTGACCCCGGGACAGGGGCTGGGGCCAACGTCCTGACTTTC. This gives the protein CATSDPGTGAGANVLTF.

A note on this clonotype: Sequence at one end of the junction differs from germline and may be a read error. The gene calls are TRBV5-5 and TRBJ2-7, with D possibly being TRBD1 (5 bases). CDR3 length equals 17 residues. From germline, CDR1 is SGHKS and CDR2 YYEKEE (reference sequence). CDR3 nucleotide sequence: TGTGCCTGCAGCTTGGCCGTAAGACAGCAAAACTCCTACGAGCAGTACTTC. This sequence encodes CACSLAVRQQNSYEQYF.

The chain carries TRBV4-2 and TRBJ2-3; 9 nucleotides align to TRBD2. This CDR3 spans 16 amino acids. Germline assignment: CDR1 LGHNA and CDR2 YNFKEQ. J gave up 1 base and V 6 bases, and 8 bases lay outside the gene matches. For the CDR3, the DNA is TGTGCCAGCAGTCCAATTTCTAGCGGGGGCACAGATACGCAGTATTTT. It yields the protein CASSPISSGGTDTQYF.

This chain joins TRBV7-2 and TRBJ2-3; D unresolved. V lost 2 bases, J lost 7 bases, and 7 bases lay in between. CDR1 is SGHTA and CDR2 is FQGNSA in the germline V gene. The CDR3 consists of 12 residues. CDR3 amino acids: CASSLQVYTQYF. The DNA of the CDR3 is TGTGCCAGCAGCTTACAGGTTTATACGCAGTATTTT.

This clonotype was observed at least ten times. The V call is TRBV30, the J call TRBJ1-2; TRBD1 might be the D (5 bases). The CDR3 runs 15 residues. Germline CDR1 reads GTSNPN; CDR2 reads SVGIG (reference sequence). Trimming took off 1 base at V and 2 bases at J, with 14 bases between the two ends. The CDR3 DNA is TGTGCCTGGAGTGCCCTGTACAGGACAAACTATGGCTACACCTTC. Its translation: CAWSALYRTNYGYTF. The whole variable domain, filled in from reference TRBV30 and TRBJ1-2, reads SQTIHQWPATLVQPVGSPLSLECTVEGTSNPNLYWYRQAAGRGLQLLFYSVGIGQISSEVPQNLSASRPQDRQFILSSKKLLLSDSGFYLCAWSALYRTNYGYTFGSGTRLTVV.

This clonotype has just a few counts. The chain couples TRBV7-9 to TRBJ2-5; possible D gene TRBD1, 5 bases. CDR3 length equals 15 residues. The V and J ends lost 1 base and 1 base respectively, with 10 bases between them. Germline CDR1 SEHNR, CDR2 FQNEAQ (reference sequence). In nucleotides, the CDR3 is TGTGCCAGCAGCTTAGTGGACATCTCCCAAGAGACCCAGTACTTC. Encoded protein: CASSLVDISQETQYF.

The chain carries TRBV7-9 and TRBJ1-5; D call uncertain. The germline gives CDR1 SEHNR, CDR2 FQNEAQ (reference sequence). V lost 5 bases and J lost 1, with 15 bases in between. CDR3 length equals 16 residues. The CDR3 bases are TGTGCCAGCAGCCCTCGAGGTGGGGAGAGCAATCAGCCCCAGCATTTT. Amino acids: CASSPRGGESNQPQHF.

The V and J genes are TRBV20-1 and TRBJ2-5; TRBD2 matches at 8 bases. J lost 5 bases, V lost 3 bases, and 8 bases had no gene match. CDR3 length: 14 residues. Germline CDR1 and CDR2: DFQATT and SNEGSKA (reference sequence). The CDR3: CSASDERGFETQYF. CDR3 nucleotides: TGCAGTGCTAGTGATGAGCGGGGGTTTGAGACCCAGTACTTC.